This is a list of T cell receptor beta chains from one sample in a study of blood T cell repertoires in COVID-19. Clones were sequenced by immunoSEQ multiplex PCR, and TCRdb holds only the in-frame ones, with some missing. This sample has some 140,000 clones; approximately 84% occur once, and the top ten carry 5.5%. The sample taken for sequencing was PBMCs or T cells enriched from blood (not recorded which). Receptors were obtained from a man between 40 and 49 years old with acute COVID-19. Each CDR3 is given with its conserved first and last residue. The order of the fields is J gene, V gene, D gene, CDR3 protein. The D gene is left open where the match is weak.

j_call: TRBJ1-5; v_call: TRBV30; d_call: NA; cdr3_aa: CAWSVRGGGNQPQHF
j_call: TRBJ2-1; v_call: TRBV27; d_call: TRBD2; cdr3_aa: CASSWTSGTQFF
j_call: TRBJ1-6; v_call: TRBV4-3; d_call: NA; cdr3_aa: CASSQDGIRDLFYNSPLHF
j_call: TRBJ1-4; v_call: TRBV3-1/TRBV3-2; d_call: NA; cdr3_aa: CASSQDWQATNEKLFF
j_call: TRBJ2-5; v_call: TRBV5-1; d_call: NA; cdr3_aa: CASSPTPGQETQYF
j_call: TRBJ2-5; v_call: TRBV7-2; d_call: TRBD1; cdr3_aa: CASSWTGGGETQYF
j_call: TRBJ2-1; v_call: TRBV2; d_call: NA; cdr3_aa: CASSEDGVRNEQFF
j_call: TRBJ2-1; v_call: TRBV7-2; d_call: NA; cdr3_aa: CASSLAVTLTYNEQFF
j_call: TRBJ2-7; v_call: TRBV6-5; d_call: NA; cdr3_aa: CASHSRQVTYEQYF
j_call: TRBJ2-2; v_call: TRBV21-1; d_call: NA; cdr3_aa: CASSKIFSYGGNRRRELFF
j_call: TRBJ2-2; v_call: TRBV7-2; d_call: NA; cdr3_aa: CASSPGDFHTGELFF
j_call: TRBJ1-5; v_call: TRBV6-5; d_call: TRBD1; cdr3_aa: CASKLTGAGNQPQHF
j_call: TRBJ1-1; v_call: TRBV28; d_call: NA; cdr3_aa: CASARGRLTEAFF
j_call: TRBJ1-5; v_call: TRBV18; d_call: TRBD1; cdr3_aa: CASSPRDRVEPQHF
j_call: TRBJ2-7; v_call: TRBV5-4; d_call: NA; cdr3_aa: CASSADYASSYEQYF
j_call: TRBJ2-1; v_call: TRBV15; d_call: NA; cdr3_aa: CATPPPRGLSGEQFF
j_call: TRBJ1-6; v_call: TRBV19; d_call: NA; cdr3_aa: CATQESGPLHF
j_call: TRBJ2-5; v_call: TRBV12-5; d_call: NA; cdr3_aa: CASGLAPGIREETQYF
j_call: TRBJ1-1; v_call: TRBV3-1/TRBV3-2; d_call: TRBD1; cdr3_aa: CASSNPHRGSNTEAFF
j_call: TRBJ2-7; v_call: TRBV21-1; d_call: NA; cdr3_aa: CASGGGSYEQYF
j_call: TRBJ2-5; v_call: TRBV15; d_call: TRBD2; cdr3_aa: CATSRAPSGGADRETQYF
j_call: TRBJ1-1; v_call: TRBV4-1; d_call: NA; cdr3_aa: CASSRPGSEAFF
j_call: TRBJ1-2; v_call: TRBV29-1; d_call: NA; cdr3_aa: CSVPHTYGYTF
j_call: TRBJ2-7; v_call: TRBV20-1; d_call: NA; cdr3_aa: CSASKGRGIRNSYEQYF
j_call: TRBJ2-1; v_call: TRBV2; d_call: TRBD2; cdr3_aa: CASSERRLAAYNEQFF
j_call: TRBJ1-4; v_call: TRBV2; d_call: TRBD1; cdr3_aa: CASRVVGTGAEKLFF
j_call: TRBJ1-1; v_call: TRBV7-2; d_call: NA; cdr3_aa: CASSLSRRRGTEAFF
j_call: TRBJ2-3; v_call: TRBV5-1; d_call: NA; cdr3_aa: CASSGGRLVTDTQYF
j_call: TRBJ2-2; v_call: TRBV6-5; d_call: NA; cdr3_aa: CASSSPGAPHTGELFF
j_call: TRBJ2-2; v_call: TRBV3-1/TRBV3-2; d_call: NA; cdr3_aa: CASRFEGFNTGELFF
j_call: TRBJ2-7; v_call: TRBV7-4; d_call: NA; cdr3_aa: CASSQNFRATYEQYF
j_call: TRBJ2-3; v_call: TRBV5-6; d_call: TRBD1; cdr3_aa: CASSSLDRATDTQYF
j_call: TRBJ1-1; v_call: TRBV5-1; d_call: NA; cdr3_aa: CASSLGQPNTEAFF
j_call: TRBJ1-4; v_call: TRBV7-9; d_call: NA; cdr3_aa: CASSLGPNEKLFF
j_call: TRBJ1-1; v_call: TRBV29-1; d_call: TRBD1; cdr3_aa: CSVPFRGPNTEAFF
j_call: TRBJ1-1; v_call: TRBV6-2/TRBV6-3; d_call: NA; cdr3_aa: CASSLTSGALNTEAFF
j_call: TRBJ1-6; v_call: TRBV30; d_call: TRBD1; cdr3_aa: CAWSVQGDNSPLHF
j_call: TRBJ2-7; v_call: TRBV7-2; d_call: TRBD1; cdr3_aa: CASSPTGGLLEQYF
j_call: TRBJ2-7; v_call: TRBV7-2; d_call: NA; cdr3_aa: CASSLGPGSYEQYF
j_call: TRBJ2-1; v_call: TRBV13; d_call: TRBD2; cdr3_aa: CASSASYREGQSSSYNEQFF
j_call: TRBJ2-3; v_call: TRBV10-1; d_call: NA; cdr3_aa: CASSESGADTQYF
j_call: TRBJ2-4; v_call: TRBV24-1; d_call: NA; cdr3_aa: CATSDQNRPAEQYF
j_call: TRBJ2-1; v_call: TRBV19; d_call: TRBD2; cdr3_aa: CASSRTPITSGRGNEQFF
j_call: TRBJ1-5; v_call: TRBV7-9; d_call: NA; cdr3_aa: CASSLAGGGQPQHF
j_call: TRBJ2-1; v_call: TRBV7-2; d_call: TRBD2; cdr3_aa: CASSLWGRGYSYNEQFF
j_call: TRBJ2-1; v_call: TRBV4-1; d_call: TRBD2; cdr3_aa: CASSPWTSGNTYNEQFF
j_call: TRBJ2-1; v_call: TRBV5-5; d_call: TRBD2; cdr3_aa: CASSWDYPMVFSDNEQFF
j_call: TRBJ2-1; v_call: TRBV10-3; d_call: TRBD2; cdr3_aa: CAISESEETSGREQFF
j_call: TRBJ2-1; v_call: TRBV27; d_call: NA; cdr3_aa: CASSLLRGGRGPSYNEQFF
j_call: TRBJ1-6; v_call: TRBV5-4; d_call: NA; cdr3_aa: CASSLANRVSPLHF
j_call: TRBJ1-4; v_call: TRBV28; d_call: TRBD1; cdr3_aa: CASSLTGIFEKLFF
j_call: TRBJ1-1; v_call: TRBV3-1/TRBV3-2; d_call: TRBD1; cdr3_aa: CASSQDGGDRGYEAFF
j_call: TRBJ2-3; v_call: TRBV29-1; d_call: NA; cdr3_aa: CSGRTDTQYF
j_call: TRBJ1-2; v_call: TRBV6-2/TRBV6-3; d_call: TRBD1; cdr3_aa: CASSYAGGGRYTF
j_call: TRBJ1-1; v_call: TRBV30; d_call: TRBD1; cdr3_aa: CAWSVGQGANTEAFF
j_call: TRBJ1-1; v_call: TRBV29-1; d_call: NA; cdr3_aa: CSAREGGANTEAFF
j_call: TRBJ1-6; v_call: TRBV19; d_call: NA; cdr3_aa: CASSIGQGYSPLHF
j_call: TRBJ1-1; v_call: TRBV7-8; d_call: NA; cdr3_aa: CASRARVNTEAFF
j_call: TRBJ2-1; v_call: TRBV30; d_call: NA; cdr3_aa: CAWSVLVGSEQFF